Below, 20 T cell receptor beta chains from the same sample are listed, as sequenced in a study of PD-L1 blockade in urothelial cancer. Clones were read by immunoSEQ multiplex PCR, and TCRdb kept only the in-frame ones, dropping some. This repertoire shows 83,000 or so clones, around four fifths found once; its top ten account for approximately 8.4%. Time point in this sample: peripheral blood 6 weeks after treatment start. Here the sequenced sample was PBMCs, taken around atezolizumab (anti-PD-L1) treatment. These receptors originate from a man between 65 and 85 years old with urothelial cancer.

The chain combines TRBV5-1 with TRBJ2-5; 7 bases are a match to TRBD2. J gave up 2 bases and V 4 bases, and 2 bases lay outside the gene matches. The CDR3 has 13 residues. Per the germline V gene, CDR1 is SGHRS and CDR2 is YFSETQ. CDR3 sequence: CASSAGLQETQYF. The CDR3 bases are TGCGCCAGCAGCGCGGGACTACAAGAGACCCAGTACTTC.

The chain joins TRBV10-2 to TRBJ2-7; D remains unclear. V lost 6 bases to trimming and J lost 3 bases, with 15 bases between them. The germline CDR1 and CDR2 sequences are WSHSY and SAAADI. This CDR3 is built from 14 residues. This CDR3 is CASRLSTPNYEQYF. CDR3 DNA: TGCGCCAGCAGGCTTAGCACCCCTAACTACGAGCAGTACTTC.

This chain uses TRBV19 with TRBJ2-7; 7 bases line up with TRBD1. J was trimmed by 2 bases and V by 4 bases; bases with no gene match: 8. The germline V gene encodes CDR1 LNHDA and CDR2 SQIVND (reference sequence). The CDR3 is 15 residues long. The chain's CDR3 is CASSKGTGQTYEQYF. Written as DNA, the CDR3 is TGTGCCAGTAGTAAAGGGACGGGACAGACCTACGAGCAGTACTTC. Variable domain in full (rest from reference TRBV19 and TRBJ2-7): DGGITQSPKYLFRKEGQNVTLSCEQNLNHDAMYWYRQDPGQGLRLIYYSQIVNDFQKGDIAEGYSVSREKKESFPLTVTSAQKNPTAFYLCASSKGTGQTYEQYFGPGTRLTVT.

The chain has TRBV2 and TRBJ1-2; no firm D call. Trimming left V 2 bases short and J 7 bases short, with 11 bases between. This CDR3 is 13 amino acids long. Germline CDR1 reads SNHLY; CDR2 reads FYNNEI. CDR3 coding DNA: TGTGCCAGCAGTGAAACATCCTTCAGTGGCTACACCTTC. Amino acid sequence: CASSETSFSGYTF.

V and J are TRBV5-8 and TRBJ2-3; D perhaps matches TRBD1 (5 bases). The CDR3 consists of 14 residues. Germline V gene data show CDR1 as SGHTS and CDR2 as YDEGEE. Trimming removed 6 bases at V and 2 bases at J, with 13 bases between. The chain's CDR3 is CASILDRHTDTQYF. The CDR3, as DNA: TGTGCCAGCATCCTAGACAGACACACAGATACGCAGTATTTT.

The gene calls are TRBV6-5 and TRBJ1-2; no firm D call. CDR3 length equals 15 residues. Germline V gives CDR1 MNHEY, CDR2 SVGAGI. Trimming removed 6 bases from V and 0 bases from J, with 14 bases in between. The CDR3 DNA reads as TGTGCCAGCAGGCGCACGCAGGACTCTAACTATGGCTACACCTTC. Amino acids: CASRRTQDSNYGYTF.

This sequence joins TRBV29-1 and TRBJ2-7; D gene uncertain. Trimming shortened V by 2 bases and J by 3 bases, and 5 bases separated the two germline ends. The CDR3 covers 11 residues. The germline V gene has CDR1 SQVTM and CDR2 ANQGSEA. CDR3 residues: CSVEQNYEQYF. In nucleotides, the CDR3 is TGCAGCGTTGAACAGAACTACGAGCAGTACTTC.

The gene calls are TRBV5-1 and TRBJ2-5; 11 bases agree with TRBD2. The CDR3 extends over 15 amino acids. Trimming took 4 bases from V and 3 from J; bases not matched to a gene: 5. Germline CDR1 reads SGHRS; CDR2 reads YFSETQ. The CDR3 nucleotides are TGCGCCAGCAGCGTCGGGACTAGCGGAGAAGAGACCCAGTACTTC. It translates to CASSVGTSGEETQYF.

This clone has only a few counts. The rearrangement joins TRBV19 to TRBJ2-7, with 9 bases matching TRBD2. This CDR3 region has 16 residues. Germline trimming cut 1 base from V and 3 bases from J; bases unmatched to any gene: 7. Germline CDR1 is LNHDA and CDR2 is SQIVND (reference sequence). The CDR3 DNA is TGTGCCAGTAGTATAGGTTTGCGGGAGGGACACTACGAGCAGTACTTC. This codes for CASSIGLREGHYEQYF. The variable domain in full, completed from reference TRBV19 and TRBJ2-7, reads DGGITQSPKYLFRKEGQNVTLSCEQNLNHDAMYWYRQDPGQGLRLIYYSQIVNDFQKGDIAEGYSVSREKKESFPLTVTSAQKNPTAFYLCASSIGLREGHYEQYFGPGTRLTVT.

This sequence joins TRBV6-1 and TRBJ2-1, with 7 bases that match TRBD2. Looked up from germline, CDR1 is MNHNS and CDR2 is SASEGT. The CDR3 length is 16 residues. The V gene end was trimmed by 3 bases and the J gene end by 7 bases; junction bases not matched to a gene: 12. The chain's CDR3 is CASSEQEREARNEQFF. In DNA, the CDR3 is TGTGCCAGCAGTGAGCAGGAGCGGGAAGCCAGGAATGAGCAGTTCTTC.

This clone is a singleton in its sample. The rearrangement uses TRBV19 and TRBJ2-5, with D possibly matching TRBD1 (6 bases). Between the trimmed V and J ends, which lost 5 bases and 5 bases, there was a span of 12 bases. The CDR3 sequence is 13 residues long. Germline-derived CDR1 and CDR2 are LNHDA and SQIVND (reference sequence). The CDR3, as DNA: TGTGCCAGTAGTGGACAGTCCCGGGAGACCCAGTACTTC. Amino acid sequence: CASSGQSRETQYF.

The chain joins TRBV7-8 to TRBJ1-1; 8 bases map to TRBD1. The CDR3 runs 16 residues. Trimming removed 3 bases from V and 3 bases from J; junction bases left unmatched: 9. CDR1 is SGHVS, CDR2 FQNEAQ, per germline. In nucleotides, the CDR3 is TGTGCCAGCAGCTTCGCTATGCAGACAGGGGACACTGAAGCTTTCTTT. Translation: CASSFAMQTGDTEAFF. The variable domain in full, with the rest retrieved from reference TRBV7-8 and TRBJ1-1, is GAGVSQSPRYKVAKRGQDVALRCDPISGHVSLFWYQQALGQGPEFLTYFQNEAQLDKSGLPSDRFFAERPEGSVSTLKIQRTQQEDSAVYLCASSFAMQTGDTEAFFGQGTRLTVV.

The rearrangement links TRBV5-6 to TRBJ1-3; 10 bases align to TRBD1. The junction had 4 bases not matched to a gene; V was cut back by 3 bases and J by 4 bases. This CDR3 comprises 15 residues. Germline CDR1 is SGHDT and CDR2 is YYEEEE. This CDR3 reads CASSSGQGTGNTIYF. The DNA for the CDR3 is TGTGCCAGCAGCTCGGGACAGGGGACAGGAAACACCATATATTTT.

The chain has TRBV5-1 and TRBJ1-2; no clear D gene. Germline V lookup: CDR1 SGHRS, CDR2 YFSETQ. This CDR3 is built from 13 residues. V was cut by 0 bases and J by 8 bases, with 11 bases left in between. The CDR3 reads CASSLGQEGGYTF. CDR3 in DNA: TGCGCCAGCAGCTTGGGCCAGGAAGGAGGCTACACCTTC.

CDR3: CASSSRWGGGNSYEQYF. The CDR3, as DNA: TGTGCCAGCAGCTCGCGCTGGGGCGGGGGTAACTCCTACGAGCAGTACTTC. V gene TRBV11-2 combines with J gene TRBJ2-7, with 7 bases fitting TRBD2. Unmatched junction bases numbered 12, after V lost 4 bases and J lost 0 bases. Germline loops: CDR1 SGHAT, CDR2 FQNNGV. This CDR3 comprises 17 residues.

This rearrangement joins TRBV27 to TRBJ1-1; TRBD1 matches at 9 bases. This CDR3 is 16 amino acids long. With V trimmed by 4 bases and J by 4 bases, 10 bases remained unmatched. Germline V gene sequence: CDR1 MNHEY, CDR2 SMNVEV (reference sequence). CDR3 in amino acids: CASSSGQGIVGTEAFF. The CDR3, as DNA: TGTGCCAGCAGTTCCGGACAGGGGATTGTCGGCACTGAAGCTTTCTTT.

The V gene is TRBV5-1, the J gene TRBJ2-7, with 9 bases aligning to TRBD1. The J segment lost 1 base and the V segment lost 7 bases, leaving 6 bases of the junction unmatched. The germline V gene has CDR1 SGHRS and CDR2 YFSETQ. The CDR3 sequence is 14 residues long. CDR3 nucleotides: TGCGCCAGCTCGAACGACAGGGGGTCCTACGAGCAGTACTTC. This codes for CASSNDRGSYEQYF.

This clone was recorded once. The V and J genes are TRBV7-2 and TRBJ2-1; D not certain. Between the trimmed V and J ends, which lost 1 base and 8 bases, there was a span of 9 bases. Germline V gives CDR1 SGHTA, CDR2 FQGNSA. This CDR3 has 13 amino acids. The CDR3 DNA follows: TGTGCCAGCAGCTTAGGTAGCTTTGATGAGCAGTTCTTC. It yields the protein CASSLGSFDEQFF.

The chain couples TRBV4-2 to TRBJ1-6; a weak D match, TRBD1 (6 bases). V was trimmed by 2 bases and J by 5 bases, leaving 10 bases between them. Germline CDR1 LGHNA, CDR2 YNFKEQ. This CDR3 is 15 amino acids long. The CDR3: CASSQSNRDNSPLHF. CDR3 DNA: TGTGCCAGCAGCCAATCCAACAGGGATAATTCACCCCTCCACTTT.

The V and J genes are TRBV7-9 and TRBJ1-2, with D unclear. With 2 bases removed from V and 4 bases from J, the gap between germline ends came to 17 bases. CDR1 and CDR2 from the germline V gene are SEHNR and FQNEAQ (reference sequence). The CDR3 consists of 16 residues. The CDR3 protein is CASSLSDPPEAYGYTF. The CDR3 coding sequence is TGTGCCAGCAGCTTAAGTGACCCTCCGGAGGCCTATGGCTACACCTTC.